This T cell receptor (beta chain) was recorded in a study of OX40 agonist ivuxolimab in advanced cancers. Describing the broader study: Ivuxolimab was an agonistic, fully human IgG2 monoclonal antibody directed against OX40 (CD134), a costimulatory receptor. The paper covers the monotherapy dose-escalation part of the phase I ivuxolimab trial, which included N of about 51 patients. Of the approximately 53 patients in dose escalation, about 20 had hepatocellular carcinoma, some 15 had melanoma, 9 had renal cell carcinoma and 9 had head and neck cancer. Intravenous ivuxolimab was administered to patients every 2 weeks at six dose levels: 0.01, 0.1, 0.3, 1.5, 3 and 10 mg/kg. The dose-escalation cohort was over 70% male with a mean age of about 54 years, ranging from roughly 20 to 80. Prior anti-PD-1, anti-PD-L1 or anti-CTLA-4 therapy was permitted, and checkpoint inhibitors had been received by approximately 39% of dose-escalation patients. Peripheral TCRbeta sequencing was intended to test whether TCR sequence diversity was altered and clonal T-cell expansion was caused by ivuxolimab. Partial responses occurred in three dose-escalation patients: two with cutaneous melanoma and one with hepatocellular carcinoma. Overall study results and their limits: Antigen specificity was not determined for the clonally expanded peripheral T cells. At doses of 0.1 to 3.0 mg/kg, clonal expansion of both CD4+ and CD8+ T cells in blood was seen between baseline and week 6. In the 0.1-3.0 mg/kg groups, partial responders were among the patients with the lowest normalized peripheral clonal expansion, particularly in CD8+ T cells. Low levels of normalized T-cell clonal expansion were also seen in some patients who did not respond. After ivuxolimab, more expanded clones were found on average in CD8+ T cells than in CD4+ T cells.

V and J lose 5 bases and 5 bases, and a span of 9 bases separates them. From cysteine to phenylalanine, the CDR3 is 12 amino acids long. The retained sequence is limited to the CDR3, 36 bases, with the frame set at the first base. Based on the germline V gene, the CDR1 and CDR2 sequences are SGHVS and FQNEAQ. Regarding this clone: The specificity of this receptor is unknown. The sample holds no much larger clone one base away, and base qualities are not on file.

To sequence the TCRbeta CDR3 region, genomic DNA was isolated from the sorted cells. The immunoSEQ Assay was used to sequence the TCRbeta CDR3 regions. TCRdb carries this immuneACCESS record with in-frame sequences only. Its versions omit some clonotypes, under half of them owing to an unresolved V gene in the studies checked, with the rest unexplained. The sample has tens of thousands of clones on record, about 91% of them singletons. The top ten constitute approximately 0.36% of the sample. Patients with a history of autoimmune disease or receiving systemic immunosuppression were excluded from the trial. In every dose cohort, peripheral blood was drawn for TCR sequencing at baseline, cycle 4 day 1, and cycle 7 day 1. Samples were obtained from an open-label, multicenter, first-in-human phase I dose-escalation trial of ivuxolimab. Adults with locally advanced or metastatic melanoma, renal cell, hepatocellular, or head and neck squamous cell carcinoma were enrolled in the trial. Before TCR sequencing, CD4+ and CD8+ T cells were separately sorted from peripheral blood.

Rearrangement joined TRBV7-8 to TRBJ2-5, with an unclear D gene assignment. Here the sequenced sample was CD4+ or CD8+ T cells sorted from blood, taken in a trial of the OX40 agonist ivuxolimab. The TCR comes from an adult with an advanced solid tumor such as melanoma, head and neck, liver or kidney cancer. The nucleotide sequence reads TGTGCCAGCAGCCTGAGTCTTGAGACCCAGTACTTC. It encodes CASSLSLETQYF.